Reported below is one T cell receptor beta chain. Its antigen is still unknown. Assay used: immunoSEQ multiplex PCR; TCRdb lists only in-frame clones, some missing. The table has 90,000 to 120,000 clones, 70% to 90% seen once. The data originate from a study of T cell responses to AZD1222 COVID-19 vaccine. Regarding the study as a whole: Spike-wide vaccine-associated CD4 TCRs dominated at 160-218 and 743-854. Donor demographics were predominantly white British with a female majority; clonal diversity may be underestimated.

The TCR was taken from an adult who received the AZD1222 COVID-19 vaccine. Sample: peripheral blood, taken 28 days after the second AZD1222 dose.

The CDR3, as DNA: TGTGCCAGCAGCGTAGATCCGGGAGCAAGCACAGATACGCAGTATTTT. This translates into CASSVDPGASTDTQYF. The V call is TRBV9, the J call TRBJ2-3; perhaps TRBD2 as D (6 bases). This CDR3 has 16 residues. In germline, CDR1 is SGDLS, CDR2 YYNGEE. Between the trimmed V and J ends, which lost 0 bases and 0 bases, there was a span of 11 bases. Full variable domain (rest looked up from reference TRBV9 and TRBJ2-3): DSGVTQTPKHLITATGQRVTLRCSPRSGDLSVYWYQQSLDQGLQFLIQYYNGEERAKGNILERFSAQQFPDLHSELNLSSLELGDSALYFCASSVDPGASTDTQYFGPGTRLTVL.